The 32 T cell receptor beta chains below come from one sample, sequenced in a study of shared clonotypes between healthy human individuals. Only in-frame clones appear in the TCRdb table, and some are missing; sequencing was by immunoSEQ multiplex PCR. The repertoire holds 2 million to 2.5 million clones, with 90% to 95% as singletons. Naive CD8 populations comprised CD45RO-negative cells positively selected for CCR7, excluding terminally differentiated effector memory CD45RA+ cells. The sample was naive CD8+ T cells from PBMCs. Receptor source: a man between 18 and 35 years old in good health. Some clones in this sample may be carry-over from other donors' samples.

The rearrangement uses TRBV6-5 and TRBJ2-7, with 10 bases aligning to TRBD1. The V gene's germline CDR1 is MNHEY and CDR2 SVGAGI. Unmatched junction bases numbered 5, after V lost 6 bases and J lost 3 bases. The CDR3 consists of 14 residues. The CDR3 DNA sequence: TGTGCCAGCAGAGCCGGGACAGGGGTCTACGAGCAGTACTTC. Translated, it gives CASRAGTGVYEQYF.

The gene calls are TRBV11-2 and TRBJ2-3; D perhaps matches TRBD1 (6 bases). V gave up 5 bases and J gave up 6 bases, with 21 bases separating them. The CDR3 is made up of 16 amino acids. Germline lookup yields CDR1 SGHAT and CDR2 FQNNGV. The CDR3 nucleotides are TGTGCCAGCAGCCCGATCGGACAGTTACATTCGGATACGCAGTATTTT. It is translated as CASSPIGQLHSDTQYF.

The rearrangement uses TRBV11-2 and TRBJ2-7; D not resolved. Trimming pared 3 bases from V and 3 bases from J, leaving 3 bases between. Germline V gene data show CDR1 as SGHAT and CDR2 as FQNNGV. The CDR3 sequence is 11 residues long. The CDR3: CASSFDYEQYF. The DNA for the CDR3 is TGTGCCAGCAGCTTTGACTACGAGCAGTACTTC.

The chain recombines TRBV9 with TRBJ2-1; 13 bases map to TRBD2. Germline values: CDR1 SGDLS, CDR2 YYNGEE. The V gene end was trimmed by 6 bases and the J gene end by 1 base; junction bases not matched to a gene: 7. The CDR3 covers 17 residues. This chain's CDR3 is CASTETSGRRSYNEQFF. CDR3 in DNA: TGTGCCAGCACGGAGACTAGCGGGAGGAGGTCCTACAATGAGCAGTTCTTC.

This clone turned up a few times. This chain links TRBV27 with TRBJ2-7; D is perhaps TRBD1 or TRBD2 (5 bases each). The CDR3 length is 14 residues. The V end lost 3 bases, the J end lost 2 bases, and 11 bases lay between the germline ends. The germline gives CDR1 MNHEY, CDR2 SMNVEV (reference sequence). The chain's CDR3 is CASSFGDHPYEQYF. The DNA for the CDR3 is TGTGCCAGCAGTTTTGGGGACCACCCCTACGAGCAGTACTTC.

This clone was counted between two and nine times. This chain joins TRBV27 and TRBJ1-5; no clear D. The V end was cut by 0 bases, the J end by 0 bases, with 9 bases between. Germline V gives CDR1 MNHEY, CDR2 SMNVEV (reference sequence). The CDR3 is 16 amino acids. The DNA for the CDR3 is TGTGCCAGCAGTTTATCGGGCCGTAATAGCAATCAGCCCCAGCATTTT. Its protein is CASSLSGRNSNQPQHF.

On this clone: Within the sample, other DNA sequences also encode this same CDR3. The chain is built from TRBV27 and TRBJ2-7, with D perhaps matching TRBD1 or TRBD2 (5 bases each). V dropped 2 bases and J dropped 3 bases, with 8 bases sitting between them. The V gene's germline CDR1 is MNHEY and CDR2 SMNVEV (reference sequence). The CDR3 length is 13 residues. The DNA of the CDR3 is TGTGCCAGCAGTTTAAGAGGGGACTACGAGCAGTACTTC. Translating gives CASSLRGDYEQYF.

The chain carries TRBV30 and TRBJ1-6, with D possibly TRBD1 on 5 matching bases. V lost 0 bases to trimming and J lost 9 bases, with 15 bases between them. This CDR3 is 15 amino acids long. The germline V gene encodes CDR1 GTSNPN and CDR2 SVGIG (reference sequence). The CDR3 region has the DNA TGTGCCTGGAGTGTAGGTGGGGCGCGAGGTTCACCCCTCCACTTT. Protein sequence: CAWSVGGARGSPLHF.

This clone has just one count. This chain uses TRBV28 with TRBJ2-7; D is unclear. This CDR3 has 15 residues. Germline lookup yields CDR1 MDHEN and CDR2 SYDVKM. V lost 6 bases and J lost 3, with 18 bases in between. Here the CDR3 DNA reads TGTGCCAGCAGCCTCAGCCCCCGAATGGACTACGAGCAGTACTTC. It is translated as CASSLSPRMDYEQYF.

The chain links TRBV15 to TRBJ2-1, with TRBD2 matching 12 bases. There are 15 residues in the CDR3. Germline lookup yields CDR1 LNHNV and CDR2 YYDKDF (reference sequence). V shed 3 bases and J 6 bases; nucleotides not matched to a gene: 3. CDR3 bases: TGTGCCACCAGCAGCTTGACTAGCGGGAGCAATGAGCAGTTCTTC. Protein sequence: CATSSLTSGSNEQFF.

The V and J genes are TRBV28 and TRBJ2-7; no clear D. Looked up from germline, CDR1 is MDHEN and CDR2 is SYDVKM. This CDR3 is built from 13 residues. The V end was cut by 7 bases, the J end by 3 bases, with 13 bases between. CDR3: CASKSDGFYEQYF. DNA of the CDR3: TGTGCCAGCAAGAGTGACGGATTCTACGAGCAGTACTTC.

Of note for this clone: Additional DNA sequences in this sample encode the identical CDR3. The chain has TRBV28 and TRBJ2-7, with D maybe TRBD1 (6 bases). The CDR3 sequence is 12 residues long. Germline assignment: CDR1 MDHEN and CDR2 SYDVKM. The V end lost 6 bases, the J end lost 3 bases, and 9 bases lay between the germline ends. CDR3 sequence: CASRQGFYEQYF. CDR3 nucleotide sequence: TGTGCCAGCAGACAGGGATTCTACGAGCAGTACTTC.

This chain uses TRBV16 with TRBJ1-2; the D is unclear. CDR1 KGHSY and CDR2 FQNENV come from the germline V gene. Trimming left V 0 bases short and J 6 bases short, with 14 bases between. The CDR3 runs to 15 residues. The CDR3 sequence is CASSQSFEPDDGYTF. The CDR3 region has the DNA TGTGCCAGCAGCCAATCGTTCGAACCCGACGATGGCTACACCTTC.

This chain connects TRBV7-9 to TRBJ1-4; maybe TRBD1 (5 bases). V lost 7 bases and J lost 6, with 15 bases in between. Germline CDR1 SEHNR, CDR2 FQNEAQ (reference sequence). CDR3 length: 14 residues. The CDR3: CASTPGGGDEKLFF. In DNA form, the CDR3 reads TGTGCCAGCACCCCGGGGGGGGGTGATGAAAAACTGTTTTTT.

The V and J genes are TRBV19 and TRBJ2-7; a weak D match, TRBD2 (5 bases). This CDR3 spans 14 amino acids. CDR1 and CDR2 from the germline V gene are LNHDA and SQIVND (reference sequence). Trimming took off 4 bases at V and 3 bases at J, with 13 bases between the two ends. CDR3 in amino acids: CASSTVPGVYEQYF. The DNA of the CDR3 is TGTGCCAGTAGTACTGTGCCCGGGGTCTACGAGCAGTACTTC.

The rearrangement links TRBV4-3 to TRBJ2-1; TRBD1 matches 8 bases. The CDR3 is made up of 14 amino acids. After removal of 5 bases from V and 8 bases from J, the junction contained 8 bases not matched to a gene. Per germline, CDR1 LGHNA and CDR2 YSLEER. CDR3 sequence: CASSIRDRLDEQFF. DNA for the CDR3: TGCGCCAGCAGCATCCGGGACAGGTTGGATGAGCAGTTCTTC.

The chain carries TRBV4-3 and TRBJ1-2, with D possibly TRBD1 on 6 matching bases. The germline CDR1 and CDR2 sequences are LGHNA and YSLEER. Trimming removed 0 bases at V and 2 bases at J, with 13 bases between. The CDR3 runs to 16 residues. The CDR3 sequence is CASSQDGARGNYGYTF. The CDR3 region has the DNA TGCGCCAGCAGCCAAGACGGGGCCAGGGGCAACTATGGCTACACCTTC.

In its sample, this clone was seen a few times. The rearrangement joins TRBV5-1 to TRBJ1-1, with 11 bases lining up with TRBD1. The CDR3 length is 16 residues. V trimming: 4 bases; J trimming: 2 bases; junction bases outside the gene matches: 7. Germline V gene data show CDR1 as SGHRS and CDR2 as YFSETQ. The CDR3 here is CASSDLDRGRNTEAFF. Here the CDR3 DNA reads TGCGCCAGCAGCGACCTGGACAGGGGGCGAAACACTGAAGCTTTCTTT.

The chain couples TRBV13 to TRBJ1-2; maybe TRBD1 (5 bases). The CDR3 contains 12 residues. The V gene lost 5 bases and the J gene lost 4 bases, with 8 bases spanning the gap. The germline gives CDR1 PRHDT, CDR2 FYEKMQ (reference sequence). The CDR3 sequence is CASSTGGYGYTF. CDR3 bases: TGTGCCAGCAGCACAGGAGGCTATGGCTACACCTTC.

This sequence joins TRBV14 and TRBJ2-1; no reliable D call. The CDR3 runs 15 residues. Per germline, CDR1 SGHDN and CDR2 FVKESK. With 5 bases removed from V and 7 bases from J, the gap between germline ends came to 18 bases. DNA for the CDR3: TGTGCCAGCAGCGAAATGTCAACTATATATAATGAGCAGTTCTTC. Translated, it gives CASSEMSTIYNEQFF.

The gene calls are TRBV2 and TRBJ2-5; weak D call: TRBD1 (6 bases). This CDR3 has 12 amino acids. Germline CDR1 SNHLY, CDR2 FYNNEI. The germline V and J ends were trimmed by 4 bases and 5 bases, with 8 bases remaining between them. The CDR3 DNA reads as TGTGCCAGCAGTGGACAGGAGGAGACCCAGTACTTC. It is translated as CASSGQEETQYF.

V gene TRBV5-6 combines with J gene TRBJ2-1; D not certain. The CDR3 extends over 14 amino acids. Germline CDR1 is SGHDT and CDR2 is YYEEEE. Between the trimmed V and J ends, which lost 2 bases and 12 bases, there was a span of 18 bases. CDR3 sequence: CASSFGSNSGAQFF. The CDR3 nucleotides are TGTGCCAGCAGCTTTGGATCTAATTCGGGCGCGCAGTTCTTC.

The V and J genes are TRBV5-1 and TRBJ2-1; D gene uncertain. Germline loops: CDR1 SGHRS, CDR2 YFSETQ. Deletions cut 3 bases from V and 9 bases from J, with 7 bases between. This CDR3 is built from 11 residues. CDR3 region: CASSSPSEQFF. CDR3 sequence (DNA): TGCGCCAGCAGCTCGCCCAGTGAGCAGTTCTTC.

V usage is TRBV28 and J usage is TRBJ2-7; D is unclear. The CDR3 runs 13 residues. Germline loops: CDR1 MDHEN, CDR2 SYDVKM. The ends were cut back, 4 bases at V and 7 bases at J, with 14 bases in the middle. The CDR3: CASSSRAHSEQYF. In DNA, the CDR3 is TGTGCCAGCAGTTCCCGGGCCCATTCAGAGCAGTACTTC. The full variable domain, in which reference TRBV28 and TRBJ2-7 provide the parts outside the CDR3, is DVKVTQSSRYLVKRTGEKVFLECVQDMDHENMFWYRQDPGLGLRLIYFSYDVKMKEKGDIPEGYSVSREKKERFSLILESASTNQTSMYLCASSSRAHSEQYFGPGTRLTVT.

Details on this clone: Different DNA sequences within this sample yield the same CDR3. The chain joins TRBV29-1 to TRBJ2-7, with D unclear. Germline CDR1 and CDR2: SQVTM and ANQGSEA. V was clipped by 2 bases and J by 1 base, with 9 bases between them. There are 13 residues in the CDR3. This CDR3 is CSVELPLSYEQYF. The DNA of the CDR3 is TGCAGCGTTGAACTACCCTTATCCTACGAGCAGTACTTC.

The chain carries TRBV11-1 and TRBJ1-1; D gene unclear. V was shortened by 0 bases and J by 11 bases, with 16 bases between the two germline ends. Germline CDR1 and CDR2: SGHAT and FQDESV (reference sequence). This CDR3 has 14 residues. The chain's CDR3 is CASSLAREVPQAFF. CDR3 nucleotides: TGTGCCAGCAGCTTAGCGAGGGAGGTGCCTCAGGCTTTCTTT.

Concerning this clone itself: Distinct nucleotide sequences in the sample also encode this CDR3. The CDR3 reads CASSAGLNTGELFF. The CDR3 DNA sequence: TGTGCCAGCAGCGCGGGACTAAACACCGGGGAGCTGTTTTTT. The chain links TRBV7-9 to TRBJ2-2, with 7 bases fitting TRBD2. The junction had 2 bases not matched to a gene; V was cut back by 5 bases and J by 2 bases. Germline CDR1 reads SEHNR; CDR2 reads FQNEAQ (reference sequence). The CDR3 sequence is 14 residues long.

Remarks on this clone: This specimen includes other DNA sequences encoding the same CDR3. The chain has TRBV7-8 and TRBJ2-7; the D is unclear. The CDR3 sequence is 11 residues long. Trimming left V 4 bases short and J 2 bases short, with 3 bases between. CDR1 is SGHVS and CDR2 is FQNEAQ in the germline V gene. CDR3 sequence: CASSSTYEQYF. The CDR3 bases are TGTGCCAGCAGCTCAACCTACGAGCAGTACTTC.

V usage is TRBV29-1 and J usage is TRBJ2-1; 8 positions match TRBD2. Germline lookup yields CDR1 SQVTM and CDR2 ANQGSEA. The ends lost 2 bases at V and 9 bases at J; junction bases unmatched: 9. There are 14 residues in the CDR3. CDR3: CSVELAGINREQFF. CDR3 bases: TGCAGCGTTGAACTAGCGGGCATCAACCGTGAGCAGTTCTTC.

A note on this clone: This specimen includes other DNA sequences encoding the same CDR3. The chain carries TRBV28 and TRBJ1-3; D gene ambiguous. Germline assignment: CDR1 MDHEN and CDR2 SYDVKM. Trimming left V 3 bases short and J 0 bases short, with 6 bases between. The CDR3 is made up of 14 amino acids. CDR3 nucleotides: TGTGCCAGCAGTTTGGCGGGCTCTGGAAACACCATATATTTT. Amino acid sequence: CASSLAGSGNTIYF.

This clone was detected only a few times. The chain has TRBV7-2 and TRBJ2-7; either TRBD1 or TRBD2 may fit D (5 bases each). The CDR3 length is 17 residues. Per germline, CDR1 SGHTA and CDR2 FQGNSA. Trimming shortened V by 4 bases and J by 2 bases, and 21 bases separated the two germline ends. The CDR3 reads CASSSRTNGAYTYEQYF. The CDR3 region has the DNA TGTGCCAGCAGCTCACGAACGAACGGGGCCTATACCTACGAGCAGTACTTC.

J is TRBJ2-7 and V is TRBV9; TRBD2 is a possible D gene (6 bases). The ends were cut back, 4 bases at V and 0 bases at J, with 14 bases in the middle. The germline CDR1 and CDR2 sequences are SGDLS and YYNGEE. The CDR3 is 15 amino acids. CDR3 amino acids: CASSPPGGNSYEQYF. The CDR3 coding sequence is TGTGCCAGCAGCCCCCCCGGGGGAAACTCCTACGAGCAGTACTTC.